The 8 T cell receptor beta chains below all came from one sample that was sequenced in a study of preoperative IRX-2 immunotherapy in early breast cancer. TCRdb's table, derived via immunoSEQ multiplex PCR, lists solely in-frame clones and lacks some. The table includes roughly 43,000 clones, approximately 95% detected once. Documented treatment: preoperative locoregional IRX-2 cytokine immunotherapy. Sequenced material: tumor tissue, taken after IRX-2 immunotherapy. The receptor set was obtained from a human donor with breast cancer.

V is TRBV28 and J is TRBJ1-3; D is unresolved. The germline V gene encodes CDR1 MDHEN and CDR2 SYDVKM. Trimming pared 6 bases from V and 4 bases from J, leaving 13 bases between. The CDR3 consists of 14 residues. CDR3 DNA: TGTGCCAGCAGCCCCCGCGGCCGGGGAAACACCATATATTTT. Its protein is CASSPRGRGNTIYF.

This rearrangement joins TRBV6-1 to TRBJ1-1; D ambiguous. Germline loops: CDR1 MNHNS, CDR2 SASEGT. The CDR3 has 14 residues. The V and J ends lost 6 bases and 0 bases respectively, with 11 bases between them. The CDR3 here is CASRSGVVNTEAFF. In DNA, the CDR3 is TGTGCCAGCAGGTCGGGAGTCGTGAACACTGAAGCTTTCTTT.

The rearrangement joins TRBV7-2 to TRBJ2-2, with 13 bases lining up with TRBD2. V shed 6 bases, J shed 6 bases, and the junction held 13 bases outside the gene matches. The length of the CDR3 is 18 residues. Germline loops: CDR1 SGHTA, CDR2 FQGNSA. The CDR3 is CASRGTSGKEVWSGELFF. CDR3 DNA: TGTGCCAGCAGGGGGACTAGCGGGAAAGAAGTCTGGTCCGGGGAGCTGTTTTTT.

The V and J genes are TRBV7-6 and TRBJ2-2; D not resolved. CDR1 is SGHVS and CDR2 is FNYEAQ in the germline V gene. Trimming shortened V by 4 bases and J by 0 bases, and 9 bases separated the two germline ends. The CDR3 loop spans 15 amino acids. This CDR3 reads CASSSKSSNTGELFF. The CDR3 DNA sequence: TGTGCCAGCAGCTCCAAGTCCTCGAACACCGGGGAGCTGTTTTTT.

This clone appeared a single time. CDR3 protein: CASTSRREGPYNEQFF. The CDR3 nucleotides read TGTGCCAGTACTTCCCGGCGGGAGGGCCCCTACAATGAGCAGTTCTTC. The chain has TRBV19 and TRBJ2-1; 9 bases agree with TRBD2. V gave up 7 bases and J gave up 2 bases; unmatched junction bases: 9. The germline V gene has CDR1 LNHDA and CDR2 SQIVND (reference sequence). The CDR3 spans 16 residues.

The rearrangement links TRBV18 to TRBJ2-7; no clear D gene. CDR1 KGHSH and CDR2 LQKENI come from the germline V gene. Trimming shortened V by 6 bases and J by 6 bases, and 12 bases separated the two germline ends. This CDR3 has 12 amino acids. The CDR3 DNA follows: TGTGCCAGCTCGTACGAACGTGGCGAGCAGTACTTC. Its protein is CASSYERGEQYF. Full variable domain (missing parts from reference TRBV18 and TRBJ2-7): NAGVMQNPRHLVRRRGQEARLRCSPMKGHSHVYWYRQLPEEGLKFMVYLQKENIIDESGMPKERFSAEFPKEGPSILRIQQVVRGDSAAYFCASSYERGEQYFGPGTRLTVT.

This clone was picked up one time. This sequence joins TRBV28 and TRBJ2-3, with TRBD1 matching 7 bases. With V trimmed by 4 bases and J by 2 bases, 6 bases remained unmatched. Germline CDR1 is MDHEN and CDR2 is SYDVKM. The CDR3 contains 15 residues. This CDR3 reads CASSSPGQHTDTQYF. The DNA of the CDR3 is TGTGCCAGCAGTTCTCCGGGACAGCACACAGATACGCAGTATTTT.

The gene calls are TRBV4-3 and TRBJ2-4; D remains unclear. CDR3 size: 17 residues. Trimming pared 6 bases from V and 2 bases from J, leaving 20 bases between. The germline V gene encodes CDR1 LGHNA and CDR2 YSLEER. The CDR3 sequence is CASSHRPTWESKNIQYF. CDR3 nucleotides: TGCGCCAGCAGTCATCGTCCAACGTGGGAATCCAAAAACATTCAGTACTTC.